This T cell receptor (beta chain) was retrieved from a study of OX40 agonist ivuxolimab in advanced cancers. The assay was immunoSEQ multiplex PCR, and TCRdb's table has in-frame clones only and misses some. The sample lists approximately 84,000 clones, 86% seen once, with about 1% in the top ten. Trimming removed 0 bases at V and 2 bases at J, with 9 bases between. Germline CDR1 is SEHNR and CDR2 is FQNEAQ (reference sequence). CDR3 length: 15 residues. Sequencing was performed on CD4+ or CD8+ T cells sorted from blood, taken in a trial of the OX40 agonist ivuxolimab. The V call is TRBV7-9, the J call TRBJ2-3; D might be TRBD2 (5 bases). The clonotype was recovered from an adult with an advanced solid tumor such as melanoma, head and neck, liver or kidney cancer. The chain's CDR3 is CASSLAGAYTDTQYF. The DNA for the CDR3 is TGTGCCAGCAGCTTAGCGGGAGCGTACACAGATACGCAGTATTTT.